This T cell receptor beta chain was found in a study of spatial heterogeneity in lung cancer. As for the study in general: Among detected sequences, beta-chain ones consistently exceeded alpha-chain ones in number. TCR and UMI combinations that were unique each appeared, on average, more than ten times in raw reads. Whole-study results and caveats: Relative to follow-up, resection was when ubiquitous expanded tumor TCRs appeared more in blood.

This clonotype was counted only a few times. What it recognizes is unknown. Every cDNA TCR molecule received its own unique molecular identifier. TCRdb re-called the 5' RACE reads with MiXCR, one entry per CDR3 protein. In the table there are under 75,000 distinct CDR3 sequences, about an eighth of which are singletons. This CDR3 spans 13 amino acids. The germline V gene has CDR1 GTSNPN and CDR2 SVGIG (reference sequence). Trimming took 3 bases from V and 4 from J, leaving 12 bases between them. Time point denoted: sample taken at primary tumor resection. Researchers sequenced whole RNA taken from tumor, nontumor lung or frozen PBMC without sorting.

The chain couples TRBV30 to TRBJ1-1; no firm D call. Sample: PBMCs, taken at surgery. The clonotype comes from a male donor with early-stage non-small cell lung cancer. As DNA, the CDR3 is TGTGCCTGGAGATCGGGTTTGGCCACTGAAGCTTTCTTT. Amino acid sequence: CAWRSGLATEAFF.